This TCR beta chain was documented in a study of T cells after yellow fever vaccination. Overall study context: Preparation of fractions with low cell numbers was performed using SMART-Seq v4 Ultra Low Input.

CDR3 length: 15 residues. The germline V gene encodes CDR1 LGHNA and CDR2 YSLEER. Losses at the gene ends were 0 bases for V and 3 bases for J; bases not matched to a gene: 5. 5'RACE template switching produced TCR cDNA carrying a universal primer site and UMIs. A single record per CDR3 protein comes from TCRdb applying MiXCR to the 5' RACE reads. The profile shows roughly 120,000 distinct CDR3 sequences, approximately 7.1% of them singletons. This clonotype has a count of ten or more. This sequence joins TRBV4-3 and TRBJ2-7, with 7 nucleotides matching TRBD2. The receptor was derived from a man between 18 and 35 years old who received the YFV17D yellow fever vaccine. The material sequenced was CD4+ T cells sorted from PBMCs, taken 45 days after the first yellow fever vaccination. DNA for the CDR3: TGCGCCAGCAGCCAAGACCCTAGCGGAGGCTACGAGCAGTACTTC. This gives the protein CASSQDPSGGYEQYF.